This T cell receptor beta chain was obtained from a study of cytomegalovirus exposure and HLA in healthy donors. The PCR employed 60 Vbeta primers together with 13 Jbeta primers. The data were produced by immunoSEQ multiplex PCR, yet TCRdb's version contains in-frame clones alone and is incomplete. The sample consists of 85,000 to 130,000 clones, approximately 80% of them appearing once. Germline CDR1 reads SGDLS; CDR2 reads YYNGEE. Trimming took 0 bases from V and 1 from J, leaving 7 bases between them. This CDR3 is 15 amino acids long. The clonotype originates from a woman aged 18-35 years in good health and CMV-seronegative. The chain employs TRBV9 and TRBJ2-2, with a tentative D call TRBD2 (6 bases). The sequenced sample consisted of PBMCs. The CDR3 DNA sequence: TGTGCCAGCAGCGTAGAAGCGGGGAACACCGGGGAGCTGTTTTTT. It is translated as CASSVEAGNTGELFF.